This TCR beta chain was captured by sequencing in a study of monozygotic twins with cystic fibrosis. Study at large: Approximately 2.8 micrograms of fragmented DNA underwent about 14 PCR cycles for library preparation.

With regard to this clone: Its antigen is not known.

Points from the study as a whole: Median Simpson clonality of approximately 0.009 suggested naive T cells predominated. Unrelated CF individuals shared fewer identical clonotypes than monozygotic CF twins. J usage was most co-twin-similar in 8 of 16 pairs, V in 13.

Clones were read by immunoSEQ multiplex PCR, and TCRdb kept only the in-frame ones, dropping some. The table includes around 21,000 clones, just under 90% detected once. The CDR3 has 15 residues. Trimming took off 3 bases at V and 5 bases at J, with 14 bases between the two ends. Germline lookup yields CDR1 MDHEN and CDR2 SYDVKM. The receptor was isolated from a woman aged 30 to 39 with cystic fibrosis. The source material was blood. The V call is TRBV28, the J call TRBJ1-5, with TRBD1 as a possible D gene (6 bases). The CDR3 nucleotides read TGTGCCAGCAGTTTCTCGCGCCGGGGGCATCAGCCCCAGCATTTT. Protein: CASSFSRRGHQPQHF.